This paragraph covers one TCR beta chain sequence. Its target is unknown. The data were obtained in a study of T cells expressing NK-cell markers. CDR1 PRHDT and CDR2 FYEKMQ come from the germline V gene (reference sequence). This CDR3 has 13 residues. TCR beta libraries carry UMIs added by 5'RACE template switching. Using the 5' RACE reads, TCRdb records one entry per CDR3 protein without DNA. The sample table sets out approximately 420,000 distinct CDR3 sequences. Study outcomes and limitations: Several donors likewise had their CD3+CD56-NKG2C+ fraction led by these clonotypes. Dominant NKG2C+ clonotypes were found to form roughly 1.0-7.0% of CD8+ T cells in six donors.

Sample: blood T cells: a sorted CD56 or NKG2C T cell subset, CD4+ or CD8+ T cells, or bulk PBMC T cells (not recorded which). V usage is TRBV13 and J usage is TRBJ2-3; the TCRdb call, TRBD1, lacks DNA for checking. This receptor was taken from a woman between 50 and 59 years old in good health. The CDR3 here is CASRAQGAGTQYF.